This T cell receptor beta chain was obtained from a study of OX40 agonist ivuxolimab in advanced cancers. About the research overall: Administration of intravenous ivuxolimab to patients occurred every 2 weeks at 0.01 to 10 mg/kg.

The data were produced by immunoSEQ multiplex PCR, yet TCRdb's version contains in-frame clones alone and is incomplete. This table holds 60,000 to 90,000 clones, 80% to 90% found once. The V gene's germline CDR1 is SGHRS and CDR2 YFSETQ. The CDR3 totals 17 residues. J gave up 7 bases and V 1 base, and 5 bases lay outside the gene matches. This receptor was obtained from an adult with an advanced solid tumor such as melanoma, head and neck, liver or kidney cancer. The sequenced sample was CD4+ or CD8+ T cells sorted from blood, obtained in a trial of the OX40 agonist ivuxolimab. The chain couples TRBV5-1 to TRBJ2-1, with TRBD2 matching 16 bases. Here the CDR3 DNA reads TGCGCCAGCAGCTTGACCGGGACTAGCGGGGGGGCAAATGAGCAGTTCTTC. As protein: CASSLTGTSGGANEQFF.